This passage covers 9 T cell receptor beta chains from one sample sequenced in a study of T-cell memory formation after mild COVID-19. TCRdb reanalysed the 5' RACE reads using MiXCR and keeps one entry per CDR3 protein. The sample shows more than 400,000 distinct CDR3 sequences, about 20% of them seen only once. The sequenced material came from PBMCs or a T cell subset sorted from them (not recorded which). Receptors originate from an adult woman who had mild COVID-19 (a few samples of this study predate the infection). Cell type and time point are not known.

This clonotype was recorded many times. The chain is built from TRBV4-3 and TRBJ1-2; the D gene is possibly TRBD1 (6 bases). The CDR3 has 15 amino acids. Trimming removed 1 base from V and 3 bases from J, with 12 bases in between. From germline, CDR1 is LGHNA and CDR2 YSLEER. The CDR3 protein is CASSQARGGDYGYTF. The CDR3 nucleotides are TGCGCCAGCAGCCAAGCCAGGGGAGGAGACTATGGCTACACCTTC.

The chain couples TRBV12-3 or TRBV12-4 to TRBJ1-1; D not resolved. Trimming took off 1 base at V and 7 bases at J, with 10 bases between the two ends. CDR3 size: 13 residues. CDR3 region: CASSLVEQSEAFF. In DNA form, the CDR3 reads TGTGCCAGCAGTTTAGTTGAACAAAGTGAAGCTTTCTTT.

Many counts were recorded for this clonotype. The chain joins TRBV18 to TRBJ2-2; 10 positions match TRBD1. Germline V CDR1 and CDR2: KGHSH, LQKENI. This CDR3 spans 15 amino acids. The J segment lost 5 bases and the V segment lost 6 bases, leaving 6 bases of the junction unmatched. The DNA for the CDR3 is TGTGCCAGCTCGCCGGGACAGGGGAGGACCGGGGAGCTGTTTTTT. This encodes CASSPGQGRTGELFF.

The rearrangement joins TRBV6-5 to TRBJ2-1; 12 bases match TRBD2. This CDR3 contains 15 residues. V was clipped by 8 bases and J by 2 bases; unmatched bases: 4. The germline CDR1 and CDR2 sequences are MNHEY and SVGAGI. CDR3 in amino acids: CASALAGGTYNEQFF. The CDR3 bases are TGTGCCAGCGCCCTAGCGGGAGGGACCTACAATGAGCAGTTCTTC.

Only a few counts were recorded for this clonotype. This sequence joins TRBV20-1 and TRBJ1-1; 7 positions agree with TRBD1. This CDR3 has 15 amino acids. V was clipped by 1 base and J by 2 bases; unmatched bases: 7. Germline V gives CDR1 DFQATT, CDR2 SNEGSKA (reference sequence). The CDR3 spells CSARGHRQGNTEAFF. In DNA, the CDR3 is TGCAGTGCTAGAGGGCACAGACAGGGAAACACTGAAGCTTTCTTT.

V is TRBV3-1 and J is TRBJ2-2; TRBD2 is a possible D gene (7 bases). V lost 1 base and J lost 6, with 12 bases in between. From germline, CDR1 is LGHDT and CDR2 YNNKEL (reference sequence). CDR3 size: 15 residues. The CDR3 DNA follows: TGTGCCAGCAGCCAAGGAGGGGGGGTCTCCGGGGAGCTGTTTTTT. Protein: CASSQGGGVSGELFF. The full variable domain, rest sourced from reference TRBV3-1 and TRBJ2-2, is DTAVSQTPKYLVTQMGNDKSIKCEQNLGHDTMYWYKQDSKKFLKIMFSYNNKELIINETVPNRFSPKSPDKAHLNLHINSLELGDSAVYFCASSQGGGVSGELFFGEGSRLTVL.

In this sample, this clonotype turned up a few times. The CDR3 DNA reads TGTGCCAGCAGCAAGCGACAGGAGAGGAGTTTTCGGGCTGAAGCTTTCTTT. Translation: CASSKRQERSFRAEAFF. This rearrangement joins TRBV3-1 to TRBJ1-1; D might be TRBD1 (6 bases). The CDR3 contains 17 residues. The V gene lost 5 bases and the J gene lost 6 bases, with 25 bases spanning the gap. Germline CDR1 and CDR2: LGHDT and YNNKEL (reference sequence). The entire variable domain, with the rest obtained from reference TRBV3-1 and TRBJ1-1, is as follows: DTAVSQTPKYLVTQMGNDKSIKCEQNLGHDTMYWYKQDSKKFLKIMFSYNNKELIINETVPNRFSPKSPDKAHLNLHINSLELGDSAVYFCASSKRQERSFRAEAFFGQGTRLTVV.

This clonotype was picked up a small number of times. The V call is TRBV27, the J call TRBJ2-4; D is perhaps TRBD2 (5 bases). This CDR3 comprises 13 residues. Germline V gene data show CDR1 as MNHEY and CDR2 as SMNVEV (reference sequence). With 2 bases removed from V and 6 bases from J, the gap between germline ends came to 8 bases. CDR3 in DNA: TGTGCCAGCAGTTTAAATGAGGGAAACATTCAGTACTTC. As protein: CASSLNEGNIQYF.

This clonotype appeared a few times. This chain uses TRBV3-1 with TRBJ2-7, with 12 nucleotides matching TRBD1. Germline lookup yields CDR1 LGHDT and CDR2 YNNKEL (reference sequence). J gave up 2 bases and V 1 base, and 0 bases lay outside the gene matches. CDR3 length: 15 residues. CDR3 sequence (DNA): TGTGCCAGCAGCCAAGGGGACAGGGGGCCCTACGAGCAGTACTTC. Translating gives CASSQGDRGPYEQYF.